Each of the 32 T cell receptor beta chains below was sequenced from the same sample in a study of T cell responses to AZD1222 COVID-19 vaccine. Using immunoSEQ multiplex PCR, the repertoire was profiled, and TCRdb retains in-frame clones only, with some absent. This table holds 120,000 or so clones, 75% to 90% found once. The material sequenced was peripheral blood, taken on day 0 of AZD1222 vaccination. These receptors all stem from an adult in good health.

A few counts support this clone. The V gene is TRBV7-9, the J gene TRBJ1-4; no firm D call. Trimming pared 2 bases from V and 8 bases from J, leaving 12 bases between. This CDR3 comprises 14 residues. From germline, CDR1 is SEHNR and CDR2 FQNEAQ (reference sequence). CDR3 loop: CASSLTELREKLFF. Here the CDR3 DNA reads TGTGCCAGCAGCTTAACAGAATTGAGGGAAAAACTGTTTTTT. The variable domain in full, completed from reference TRBV7-9 and TRBJ1-4, reads DTGVSQNPRHKITKRGQNVTFRCDPISEHNRLYWYRQTLGQGPEFLTYFQNEAQLEKSRLLSDRFSAERPKGSFSTLEIQRTEQGDSAMYLCASSLTELREKLFFGSGTQLSVL.

The rearrangement uses TRBV7-2 and TRBJ2-7; possible D gene TRBD2, 5 bases. The CDR3 is made up of 16 amino acids. The germline gives CDR1 SGHTA, CDR2 FQGNSA. The V end lost 5 bases, the J end lost 7 bases, and 24 bases lay between the germline ends. In nucleotides, the CDR3 is TGTGCCAGCAGCCCTCAACCTGGACTTGCCGCTAATGAGCAGTACTTC. Protein: CASSPQPGLAANEQYF.

The rearrangement links TRBV15 to TRBJ1-2; 9 positions agree with TRBD1. Germline V lookup: CDR1 LNHNV, CDR2 YYDKDF (reference sequence). This CDR3 is 14 amino acids long. Trimming took 1 base from V and 3 from J; bases not matched to a gene: 0. In nucleotides, the CDR3 is TGTGCCACCAGCAGAGGGGACAGGGACTATGGCTACACCTTC. Protein product: CATSRGDRDYGYTF.

The gene calls are TRBV12-5 and TRBJ2-7; TRBD2 might be the D (5 bases). The V end was cut by 5 bases, the J end by 6 bases, with 20 bases between. Germline V gene data show CDR1 as LGHNT and CDR2 as FRNRAP. The CDR3 runs to 15 residues. The CDR3 DNA reads TGTGCTAGTGGTCGGCGAACGGCGGGTCCCGGCGAGCAGTACTTC. Protein sequence: CASGRRTAGPGEQYF.

DNA of the CDR3: TGTGCCATCAGTGAGGGCAATCAGCCCCAGCATTTT. It encodes CAISEGNQPQHF. V is TRBV10-3 and J is TRBJ1-5; no clear D gene. This CDR3 comprises 12 residues. Trimming removed 2 bases at V and 2 bases at J, with 1 base between. CDR1 and CDR2 (germline): ENHRY, SYGVKD.

V gene TRBV7-8 combines with J gene TRBJ1-1; D unresolved. There are 15 residues in the CDR3. Trimming removed 1 base at V and 0 bases at J, with 9 bases between. The germline V gene encodes CDR1 SGHVS and CDR2 FQNEAQ. CDR3 sequence: CASSLVPGLNTEAFF. CDR3 coding DNA: TGTGCCAGCAGCTTAGTTCCGGGATTGAACACTGAAGCTTTCTTT.

The J gene is TRBJ1-2, the V gene TRBV3-1 (or the pseudogene TRBV3-2); 7 bases are a match to TRBD1. J was trimmed by 8 bases and V by 6 bases; bases with no gene match: 6. The CDR3 loop spans 12 amino acids. CDR1 is LGHDT and CDR2 is YNNKEL in the germline V gene (reference sequence). CDR3 DNA sequence: TGTGCCAGCAGTCTTAACAGGGGCGGCTACACCTTC. Amino acids: CASSLNRGGYTF.

The chain combines TRBV7-6 with TRBJ2-1; D remains ambiguous. V gave up 3 bases and J gave up 8 bases, with 14 bases separating them. This CDR3 region has 14 residues. The germline V gene has CDR1 SGHVS and CDR2 FNYEAQ. CDR3 coding DNA: TGTGCCAGCAGCTTTCAGAGTTTCGGCCATGAGCAGTTCTTC. Amino acid sequence: CASSFQSFGHEQFF.

The gene calls are TRBV30 and TRBJ2-1, with 7 nucleotides matching TRBD2. After removal of 0 bases from V and 10 bases from J, the junction contained 6 bases not matched to a gene. This CDR3 spans 13 amino acids. Germline values: CDR1 GTSNPN, CDR2 SVGIG (reference sequence). The CDR3 loop is CAWSVKAGLEQFF. DNA of the CDR3: TGTGCCTGGAGTGTTAAAGCGGGACTAGAGCAGTTCTTC.

The V and J genes are TRBV5-5 and TRBJ2-7; a weak D match, TRBD1 (5 bases). Between the trimmed V and J ends, which lost 0 bases and 7 bases, there was a span of 14 bases. CDR3 length: 14 amino acids. CDR1 is SGHKS, CDR2 YYEKEE, per germline (reference sequence). The CDR3 DNA follows: TGTGCCAGCAGCTTGGCGTCCAGGGTTGGGGAGCAGTACTTC. Translation gives CASSLASRVGEQYF.

The chain employs TRBV12-3 or TRBV12-4 and TRBJ1-1; D is ambiguous. This CDR3 has 13 amino acids. V lost 2 bases and J 1 base, leaving 5 bases between the germline ends. Here the CDR3 DNA reads TGTGCCAGCAGTTTATTCAGGAACACTGAAGCTTTCTTT. It specifies CASSLFRNTEAFF.

The chain links TRBV6-4 to TRBJ1-1, with D perhaps TRBD1 (5 bases). Trimming left V 4 bases short and J 4 bases short, with 10 bases between. Germline CDR1 is MRHNA and CDR2 is SNTAGT. There are 13 residues in the CDR3. The CDR3 DNA follows: TGTGCCAGCAGTGTTCACAGGAGCACTGAAGCTTTCTTT. This encodes CASSVHRSTEAFF.

CDR3 protein: CASSVADRSYEQYF. CDR3 coding DNA: TGTGCCAGCAGCGTAGCGGACAGGTCCTACGAGCAGTACTTC. This chain joins TRBV9 and TRBJ2-7; 7 bases align to TRBD1. J gave up 1 base and V 0 bases, and 1 base lay outside the gene matches. Germline CDR1 SGDLS, CDR2 YYNGEE. CDR3 length equals 14 residues.

The chain links TRBV3-1 (or the pseudogene TRBV3-2) to TRBJ2-1; 13 bases align to TRBD2. J lost 8 bases, V lost 6 bases, and 1 base had no gene match. The CDR3 totals 13 residues. Germline CDR1 LGHDT, CDR2 YNNKEL (reference sequence). CDR3 sequence (DNA): TGTGCCAGCAGACTAGCGGGGGGGTATGAGCAGTTCTTC. Amino acid sequence: CASRLAGGYEQFF.

This chain links TRBV5-1 with TRBJ1-1; 7 nucleotides align to TRBD1. This CDR3 is built from 16 residues. Germline assignment: CDR1 SGHRS and CDR2 YFSETQ. The chain's CDR3 is CERAFKTGAHGPEAFF. The CDR3 region has the DNA TGCGAACGGGCATTCAAAACAGGGGCCCATGGACCTGAAGCTTTCTTT.

This chain uses TRBV5-6 with TRBJ1-2, with D possibly being TRBD1 (5 bases). This CDR3 is 15 amino acids long. V was pared by 4 bases and J by 13 bases, with 26 bases between. CDR1 is SGHDT and CDR2 is YYEEEE in the germline V gene. CDR3 DNA sequence: TGTGCCAGCAGCCTAGGGACGGACGGGGTGGTAACGGTCACCTTC. It translates to CASSLGTDGVVTVTF.

This sequence joins TRBV10-3 and TRBJ2-7; D is ambiguous. V shed 3 bases and J shed 3 bases, with 15 bases lying between them. Germline V CDR1 and CDR2: ENHRY, SYGVKD. The CDR3 is 15 residues long. The CDR3 nucleotides are TGTGCCATCAGTGATAGTAAGGGTTTAAGCTACGAGCAGTACTTC. Its protein product is CAISDSKGLSYEQYF.

V usage is TRBV11-2 and J usage is TRBJ2-2; D call uncertain. The CDR3 extends over 15 amino acids. Germline V lookup: CDR1 SGHAT, CDR2 FQNNGV. Trimming pared 0 bases from V and 8 bases from J, leaving 13 bases between. Here the CDR3 reads CASSLDWASRGELFF. For the CDR3, the DNA is TGTGCCAGCAGCTTAGACTGGGCCTCGAGGGGGGAGCTGTTTTTT. Filled out from reference TRBV11-2 and TRBJ2-2, the complete variable domain reads EAGVAQSPRYKIIEKRQSVAFWCNPISGHATLYWYQQILGQGPKLLIQFQNNGVVDDSQLPKDRFSAERLKGVDSTLKIQPAKLEDSAVYLCASSLDWASRGELFFGEGSRLTVL.

This rearrangement joins TRBV6-5 to TRBJ2-7; 7 bases are shared with TRBD2. Per germline, CDR1 MNHEY and CDR2 SVGAGI. The J segment lost 6 bases and the V segment lost 5 bases, leaving 7 bases of the junction unmatched. CDR3 length: 13 amino acids. The CDR3 sequence is CASSKPPSGEQYF. The DNA of the CDR3 is TGTGCCAGCAGTAAACCACCTAGCGGCGAGCAGTACTTC.

The chain uses TRBV15 and TRBJ1-6; D gene uncertain. Trimming took 0 bases from V and 8 from J, leaving 8 bases between them. CDR1 is LNHNV and CDR2 is YYDKDF in the germline V gene (reference sequence). The CDR3 is made up of 14 amino acids. The CDR3 DNA is TGTGCCACCAGCAGAGATTCCCGGGATTCACCCCTCCACTTT. This gives the protein CATSRDSRDSPLHF.

V and J are TRBV19 and TRBJ1-5; the D is unclear. Germline assignment: CDR1 LNHDA and CDR2 SQIVND (reference sequence). This CDR3 has 13 amino acids. V lost 6 bases to trimming and J lost 6 bases, with 12 bases between them. DNA for the CDR3: TGTGCCAGTAGCCGCCCAGGTGCTCAGCCCCAGCATTTT. It encodes CASSRPGAQPQHF.

This clone was observed a handful of times. V and J are TRBV11-3 and TRBJ1-2; no reliable D call. V shed 0 bases and J shed 11 bases, with 13 bases lying between them. The CDR3 contains 13 residues. Germline CDR1 is SGHNT and CDR2 is YENEEA. CDR3 loop: CASSLDSIEGYTF. The CDR3 DNA reads TGTGCCAGCAGCTTAGATTCAATCGAGGGATACACCTTC.

The rearrangement joins TRBV19 to TRBJ2-7; a weak D match, TRBD2 (7 bases). The germline V gene has CDR1 LNHDA and CDR2 SQIVND (reference sequence). The CDR3 sequence is 14 residues long. The germline V and J ends were trimmed by 4 bases and 3 bases, with 13 bases remaining between them. The DNA for the CDR3 is TGTGCCAGTAGTAATCGGGGAGGGGGCTACGAGCAGTACTTC. Its protein is CASSNRGGGYEQYF.

The rearrangement uses TRBV7-8 and TRBJ1-2; D is perhaps TRBD1 (5 bases). Germline V lookup: CDR1 SGHVS, CDR2 FQNEAQ. The CDR3 extends over 19 amino acids. The germline V and J ends were trimmed by 2 bases and 2 bases, with 24 bases remaining between them. The DNA for the CDR3 is TGTGCCAGCAGCTTACAACTTTCAGGGAGAGATTTGAAGAACTATGGCTACACCTTC. It translates to CASSLQLSGRDLKNYGYTF.

This clone has just a few counts. This sequence joins TRBV29-1 and TRBJ1-1, with TRBD1 as a possible D gene (5 bases). In germline, CDR1 is SQVTM, CDR2 ANQGSEA. The V gene lost 7 bases and the J gene lost 0 bases, with 12 bases spanning the gap. The CDR3 has 13 amino acids. As DNA, the CDR3 is TGCAGCGGCCACCGGGACGTGAACACTGAAGCTTTCTTT. Translated: CSGHRDVNTEAFF.

This chain joins TRBV30 and TRBJ1-1; tentatively, D is TRBD1 (6 bases). The CDR3 extends over 13 amino acids. Deletions cut 0 bases from V and 6 bases from J, with 11 bases between. Per germline, CDR1 GTSNPN and CDR2 SVGIG (reference sequence). The CDR3 bases are TGTGCCTGGAGTGTACAGGGATACTCTGAAGCTTTCTTT. It codes for CAWSVQGYSEAFF.

This clone was counted between two and nine times. The chain carries TRBV6-5 and TRBJ2-1, with 9 bases lining up with TRBD2. Per the germline V gene, CDR1 is MNHEY and CDR2 is SVGAGI. CDR3 length equals 11 residues. V lost 6 bases, J lost 9 bases, and 0 bases stayed unmatched. The CDR3 nucleotides are TGTGCCAGCAGGCGGGAGGGTGAGCAGTTCTTC. This translates into CASRREGEQFF.

This clone showed up just once. J is TRBJ1-6 and V is TRBV27; D uncertain. Germline assignment: CDR1 MNHEY and CDR2 SMNVEV (reference sequence). This CDR3 has 15 amino acids. V lost 5 bases to trimming and J lost 5 bases, with 13 bases between them. CDR3 loop: CASSKVAGNNSPLHF. The CDR3 DNA follows: TGTGCCAGCAGTAAAGTGGCCGGGAATAATTCACCCCTCCACTTT.

This chain links TRBV7-7 with TRBJ2-1; D is ambiguous. The V gene's germline CDR1 is SSHAT and CDR2 FNYEAQ (reference sequence). Trimming removed 1 base at V and 8 bases at J, with 9 bases between. CDR3 size: 13 residues. In DNA, the CDR3 is TGTGCCAGCAGCTTAGGATACCTGGATGAGCAGTTCTTC. Protein: CASSLGYLDEQFF.

This clone was seen only once. This chain links TRBV9 with TRBJ2-3; 11 positions agree with TRBD1. Germline V gene data show CDR1 as SGDLS and CDR2 as YYNGEE. V lost 5 bases to trimming and J lost 2 bases; unmatched junction nucleotides: 4. CDR3 size: 15 residues. CDR3 nucleotides: TGTGCCAGCAGGCATGGACAGGGGGCCACAGATACGCAGTATTTT. Translating it yields CASRHGQGATDTQYF.

The chain is built from TRBV7-6 and TRBJ2-3; the match to TRBD2 covers 7 bases. The V segment lost 4 bases and the J segment 0 bases; nucleotides outside the gene matches: 4. The germline V gene has CDR1 SGHVS and CDR2 FNYEAQ. The CDR3 extends over 15 amino acids. In DNA, the CDR3 is TGTGCCAGCAGCTCCCGACTAGCTAGCACAGATACGCAGTATTTT. Amino acids: CASSSRLASTDTQYF.

The V gene is TRBV19, the J gene TRBJ1-2; D is perhaps TRBD1 (6 bases). CDR1 and CDR2 (germline): LNHDA, SQIVND (reference sequence). CDR3 size: 14 residues. Trimming took off 6 bases at V and 2 bases at J, with 13 bases between the two ends. The CDR3 is CASRTGALNYGYTF. For the CDR3, the DNA is TGTGCCAGTAGGACGGGGGCGCTAAACTATGGCTACACCTTC.